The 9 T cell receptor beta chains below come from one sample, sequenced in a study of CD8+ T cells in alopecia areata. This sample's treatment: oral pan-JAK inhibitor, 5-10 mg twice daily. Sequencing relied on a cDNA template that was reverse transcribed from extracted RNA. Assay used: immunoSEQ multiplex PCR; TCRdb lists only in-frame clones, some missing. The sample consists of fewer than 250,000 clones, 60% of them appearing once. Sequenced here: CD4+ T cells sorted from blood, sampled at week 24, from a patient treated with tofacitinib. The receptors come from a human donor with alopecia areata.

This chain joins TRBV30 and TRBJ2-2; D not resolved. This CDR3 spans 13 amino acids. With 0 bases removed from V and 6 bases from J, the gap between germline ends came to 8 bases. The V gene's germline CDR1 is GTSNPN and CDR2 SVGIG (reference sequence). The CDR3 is CAWSVLGSGELFF. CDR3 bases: TGTGCCTGGAGTGTACTGGGGTCCGGGGAGCTGTTTTTT.

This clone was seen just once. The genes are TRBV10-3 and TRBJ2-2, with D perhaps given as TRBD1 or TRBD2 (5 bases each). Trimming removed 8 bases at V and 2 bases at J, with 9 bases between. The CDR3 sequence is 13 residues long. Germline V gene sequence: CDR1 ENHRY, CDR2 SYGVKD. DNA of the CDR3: TGTGCCATCCGGGACCCTAACACCGGGGAGCTGTTTTTT. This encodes CAIRDPNTGELFF.

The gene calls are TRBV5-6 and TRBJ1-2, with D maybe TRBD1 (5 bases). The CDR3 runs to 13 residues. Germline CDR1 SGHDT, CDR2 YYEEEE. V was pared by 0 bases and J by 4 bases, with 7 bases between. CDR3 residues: CASSLGQRYGYTF. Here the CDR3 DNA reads TGTGCCAGCAGCTTGGGACAGCGCTATGGCTACACCTTC.

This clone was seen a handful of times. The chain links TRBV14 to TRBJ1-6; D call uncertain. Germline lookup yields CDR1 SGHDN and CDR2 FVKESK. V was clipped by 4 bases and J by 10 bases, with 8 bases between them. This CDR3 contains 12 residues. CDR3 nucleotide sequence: TGTGCCAGCAGCCCCGGAGGCTCACCCCTCCACTTT. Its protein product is CASSPGGSPLHF.

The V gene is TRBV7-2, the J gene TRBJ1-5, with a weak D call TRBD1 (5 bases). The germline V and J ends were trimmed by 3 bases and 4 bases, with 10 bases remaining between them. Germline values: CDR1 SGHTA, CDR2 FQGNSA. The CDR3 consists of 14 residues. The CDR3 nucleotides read TGTGCCAGCAGCTTCCAGGAGGGGAATCAGCCCCAGCATTTT. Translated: CASSFQEGNQPQHF.

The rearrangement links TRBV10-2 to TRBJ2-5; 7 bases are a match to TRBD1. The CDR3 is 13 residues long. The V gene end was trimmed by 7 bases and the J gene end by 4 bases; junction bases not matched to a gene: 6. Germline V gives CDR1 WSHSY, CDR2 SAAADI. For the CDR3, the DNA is TGCGCCAGCACTAAGGGGACAGTAGAGACCCAGTACTTC. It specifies CASTKGTVETQYF.

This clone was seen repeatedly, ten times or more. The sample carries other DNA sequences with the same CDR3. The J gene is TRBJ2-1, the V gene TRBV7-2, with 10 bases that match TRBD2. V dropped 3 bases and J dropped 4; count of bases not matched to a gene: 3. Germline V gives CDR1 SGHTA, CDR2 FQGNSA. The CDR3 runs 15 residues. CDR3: CASSLLAGAYNEQFF. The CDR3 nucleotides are TGTGCCAGCAGCTTGCTAGCGGGGGCGTACAATGAGCAGTTCTTC.

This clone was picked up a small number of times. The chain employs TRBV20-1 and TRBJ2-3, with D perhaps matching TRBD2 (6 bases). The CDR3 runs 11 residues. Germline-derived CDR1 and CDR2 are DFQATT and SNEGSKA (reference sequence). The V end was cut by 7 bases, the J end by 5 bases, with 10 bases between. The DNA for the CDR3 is TGCAGTGTTCGAGCGGGAGATACGCAGTATTTT. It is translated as CSVRAGDTQYF.

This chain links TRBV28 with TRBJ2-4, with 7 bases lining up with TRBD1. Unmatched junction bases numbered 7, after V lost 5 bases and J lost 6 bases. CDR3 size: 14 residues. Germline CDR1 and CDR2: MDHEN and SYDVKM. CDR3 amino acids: CASSLTGVGNIQYF. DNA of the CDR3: TGTGCCAGCAGTCTTACAGGGGTGGGAAACATTCAGTACTTC.